Sequencing of this T cell receptor beta chain was carried out in a study of shared clonotypes between healthy human individuals. Study findings and constraints: Non-shared clonotypes displayed generation probabilities falling below those of clonotypes present in all four donors. Larger richness was generally estimated for naive than memory subsets.

The CDR3 consists of 19 residues. Germline CDR1 reads MDHEN; CDR2 reads SYDVKM. Deletions cut 2 bases from V and 3 bases from J, with 23 bases between. Profiled with immunoSEQ multiplex PCR; TCRdb holds only in-frame clones, not every one. The repertoire includes about 600,000 clones, roughly 97% of them detected once, and around 0.057% sits in the top ten. Notes on this clone: The antigen is unknown.

This TCR came from a woman in her thirties in good health. The sample was naive CD4+ T cells sorted from blood. Documented subset: CD45RA+ positively selected. This chain links TRBV28 with TRBJ1-5, with D possibly TRBD1 on 5 matching bases. CDR3 residues: CASSLPTLKRQSFNQPQHF. The CDR3 DNA sequence: TGTGCCAGCAGTTTACCTACCTTAAAAAGACAGTCTTTCAATCAGCCCCAGCATTTT.